A single sample is the source of the 20 T cell receptor beta chains below, sequenced in a study of blood T cell repertoires in COVID-19. Data came from immunoSEQ multiplex PCR; TCRdb stores just in-frame clones and leaves some out. The sample has 190,000 or so clones; roughly 83% are singletons. The specimen sequenced was PBMCs or T cells enriched from blood (not recorded which). The receptors here all came from a woman between 25 and 40 years old who had recovered from COVID-19.

The chain joins TRBV5-1 to TRBJ2-2, with D perhaps TRBD1 (6 bases). The length of the CDR3 is 15 residues. V lost 3 bases and J 3 bases, leaving 12 bases between the germline ends. CDR1 is SGHRS, CDR2 YFSETQ, per germline. Here the CDR3 reads CASSSGSGDTGELFF. The CDR3 region has the DNA TGCGCCAGCAGCTCCGGATCAGGGGACACCGGGGAGCTGTTTTTT.

The chain has TRBV5-4 and TRBJ2-7; no reliable D call. CDR1 and CDR2 from the germline V gene are SGHNT and YYREEE (reference sequence). The CDR3 is made up of 14 amino acids. The V gene lost 2 bases and the J gene lost 3 bases, with 12 bases spanning the gap. The CDR3 loop is CASSFPMRDYEQYF. The CDR3 coding sequence is TGTGCCAGCAGCTTTCCCATGAGAGACTACGAGCAGTACTTC.

The chain employs TRBV5-4 and TRBJ2-3, with TRBD2 matching over 14 bases. The length of the CDR3 is 19 residues. The V segment lost 4 bases and the J segment 3 bases; nucleotides outside the gene matches: 13. Germline values: CDR1 SGHNT, CDR2 YYREEE (reference sequence). The CDR3: CASSPGTSGSSQATDTQYF. CDR3 coding DNA: TGTGCCAGCAGCCCCGGGACTAGCGGGAGCTCTCAAGCAACAGATACGCAGTATTTT. The whole variable domain, filled in from reference TRBV5-4 and TRBJ2-3, reads ETGVTQSPTHLIKTRGQQVTLRCSSQSGHNTVSWYQQALGQGPQFIFQYYREEENGRGNFPPRFSGLQFPNYSSELNVNALELDDSALYLCASSPGTSGSSQATDTQYFGPGTRLTVL.

The gene calls are TRBV5-1 and TRBJ2-1; the D gene is possibly TRBD2 (5 bases). The V gene lost 4 bases and the J gene lost 3 bases, with 8 bases spanning the gap. The CDR3 contains 13 residues. Germline values: CDR1 SGHRS, CDR2 YFSETQ. The CDR3 DNA is TGCGCCAGCAGCGCCGGGATCTACAATGAGCAGTTCTTC. It translates to CASSAGIYNEQFF.

The chain recombines TRBV24-1 with TRBJ2-7, with D maybe TRBD1 (5 bases). V was cut by 3 bases and J by 3 bases, with 8 bases left in between. The CDR3 loop spans 13 amino acids. Germline V gives CDR1 KGHDR, CDR2 SFDVKD. The DNA of the CDR3 is TGTGCCACCAGTGATGGGGCCATCTACGAGCAGTACTTC. It specifies CATSDGAIYEQYF.

V and J are TRBV7-8 and TRBJ2-1; 7 nucleotides agree with TRBD1. The junction had 16 bases not matched to a gene; V was cut back by 5 bases and J by 15 bases. This CDR3 has 14 residues. CDR1 and CDR2 from the germline V gene are SGHVS and FQNEAQ. DNA for the CDR3: TGTGCCAGCAGCGGAACCCCCGGACAGGTTCGGGGGTTCTTC. Its protein is CASSGTPGQVRGFF.

The chain is built from TRBV28 and TRBJ1-1; D is possibly TRBD1 (5 bases). CDR1 MDHEN and CDR2 SYDVKM come from the germline V gene. V dropped 3 bases and J dropped 0 bases, with 17 bases sitting between them. This CDR3 spans 17 amino acids. CDR3 loop: CASSFRAQGPMNTEAFF. The CDR3 nucleotides are TGTGCCAGCAGTTTTCGAGCGCAGGGCCCGATGAACACTGAAGCTTTCTTT.

The CDR3 nucleotides are TGCAGCGTTGATTTAGACACTGACTATGGCTACACCTTC. Protein: CSVDLDTDYGYTF. The chain combines TRBV29-1 with TRBJ1-2; D unresolved. Germline values: CDR1 SQVTM, CDR2 ANQGSEA. CDR3 size: 13 residues. Trimming stripped 3 bases from V and 3 bases from J, with 11 bases between. The whole variable domain, remainder taken from reference TRBV29-1 and TRBJ1-2, is SAVISQKPSRDICQRGTSLTIQCQVDSQVTMMFWYRQQPGQSLTLIATANQGSEATYESGFVIDKFPISRPNLTFSTLTVSNMSPEDSSIYLCSVDLDTDYGYTFGSGTRLTVV.

V and J are TRBV3-1 (or the pseudogene TRBV3-2) and TRBJ1-2; TRBD1 agrees at 7 bases. V lost 3 bases, J lost 8 bases, and 9 bases stayed unmatched. The CDR3 sequence is 14 residues long. The V gene's germline CDR1 is LGHDT and CDR2 YNNKEL (reference sequence). The CDR3 nucleotides read TGTGCCAGCAGCCAGTGGCAGGGGGTTCGCGGCTACACCTTC. Translating it yields CASSQWQGVRGYTF.

V gene TRBV28 combines with J gene TRBJ1-1; D is unclear. The germline V gene has CDR1 MDHEN and CDR2 SYDVKM. This CDR3 contains 13 residues. The V and J ends lost 2 bases and 0 bases respectively, with 4 bases between them. The CDR3 DNA reads as TGTGCCAGCAGTTTAACGGTGAACACTGAAGCTTTCTTT. Translation: CASSLTVNTEAFF.

The chain uses TRBV18 and TRBJ2-7; D remains ambiguous. V gave up 1 base and J gave up 7 bases, with 14 bases separating them. The CDR3 is 14 amino acids. Looked up from germline, CDR1 is KGHSH and CDR2 is LQKENI. Here the CDR3 DNA reads TGTGCCAGCTCACCACTTGACTGGTTTAAAGAGCAGTACTTC. Protein sequence: CASSPLDWFKEQYF.

This clone came up a few times. The chain combines TRBV5-8 with TRBJ2-1; 9 bases are shared with TRBD2. The V and J ends lost 0 bases and 4 bases, in that order; junction bases with no gene match: 5. Germline V gives CDR1 SGHTS, CDR2 YDEGEE. CDR3 length equals 16 residues. CDR3 protein: CASSLGATSGYNEQFF. CDR3 coding DNA: TGTGCCAGCAGCTTGGGCGCGACTAGCGGTTACAATGAGCAGTTCTTC.

The J gene is TRBJ2-5, the V gene TRBV19, with no clear D. Germline loops: CDR1 LNHDA, CDR2 SQIVND (reference sequence). V was pared by 1 base and J by 4 bases, with 13 bases between. The CDR3 consists of 15 residues. CDR3 sequence reads: CASSIAGVKGETQYF. The CDR3 region has the DNA TGTGCCAGTAGTATAGCCGGAGTCAAAGGAGAGACCCAGTACTTC.

The chain's CDR3 is CASSARDRVSGNTIYF. Written as DNA, the CDR3 is TGTGCCAGCAGTGCCAGAGACAGAGTCTCTGGAAACACCATATATTTT. J is TRBJ1-3 and V is TRBV25-1; perhaps TRBD1 as D (5 bases). Germline V gene data show CDR1 as MGHDK and CDR2 as SYGVNS. This CDR3 comprises 16 residues. The V end was cut by 4 bases, the J end by 0 bases, with 13 bases between. Full variable domain (outside the CDR3, taken from reference TRBV25-1 and TRBJ1-3): EADIYQTPRYLVIGTGKKITLECSQTMGHDKMYWYQQDPGMELHLIHYSYGVNSTEKGDLSSESTVSRIRTEHFPLTLESARPSHTSQYLCASSARDRVSGNTIYFGEGSWLTVV.

This clone was seen a few times. This chain connects TRBV18 to TRBJ2-3, with a tentative D call TRBD2 (5 bases). V was cut by 6 bases and J by 8 bases, with 18 bases left in between. CDR3 length: 14 residues. The germline gives CDR1 KGHSH, CDR2 LQKENI. CDR3 DNA: TGTGCCAGCTCCCAGGTCGGGGAAGGCGGTACGCAGTATTTT. Translated: CASSQVGEGGTQYF. Supplemented by reference TRBV18 and TRBJ2-3, the full variable domain reads NAGVMQNPRHLVRRRGQEARLRCSPMKGHSHVYWYRQLPEEGLKFMVYLQKENIIDESGMPKERFSAEFPKEGPSILRIQQVVRGDSAAYFCASSQVGEGGTQYFGPGTRLTVL.

The chain combines TRBV21-1 with TRBJ2-5; TRBD2 is the table's D call, not checked against the DNA. TRBV21-1 is classified as a pseudogene. The CDR3 loop spans 17 amino acids. CDR3 coding DNA: TGTGCCAGCAGCAAAGGGCAGATAGCGGCCCCGGTGGAGACCCAGTACTTC. This codes for CASSKGQIAAPVETQYF.

The chain carries TRBV19 and TRBJ1-5, with 11 nucleotides matching TRBD1. V was pared by 5 bases and J by 0 bases, with 12 bases of the junction left unmatched. The CDR3 runs to 19 residues. Per the germline V gene, CDR1 is LNHDA and CDR2 is SQIVND (reference sequence). The CDR3 sequence: CASSPRRDRGGNSNQPQHF. The CDR3 DNA follows: TGTGCCAGTAGTCCCCGAAGGGACAGGGGGGGTAATAGCAATCAGCCCCAGCATTTT.

The rearrangement joins TRBV24-1 to TRBJ2-5; possible D gene TRBD2, 6 bases. This CDR3 is 15 amino acids long. Germline CDR1 is KGHDR and CDR2 is SFDVKD. The ends were cut back, 1 base at V and 0 bases at J, with 8 bases in the middle. CDR3 region: CATSDLRDYQETQYF. The CDR3 DNA sequence: TGTGCCACCAGTGATTTAAGGGACTACCAAGAGACCCAGTACTTC.

This clone was observed a handful of times. This chain connects TRBV3-1 (or the pseudogene TRBV3-2) to TRBJ1-2; 11 bases align to TRBD1. Germline V gene data show CDR1 as LGHDT and CDR2 as YNNKEL (reference sequence). CDR3 size: 16 residues. Unmatched junction bases numbered 5, after V lost 1 base and J lost 4 bases. The CDR3 sequence: CASSQGRTGGFYGYTF. The CDR3 DNA is TGTGCCAGCAGCCAAGGACGGACAGGGGGCTTCTATGGCTACACCTTC.

The chain carries TRBV11-2 and TRBJ2-7, with TRBD1 matching 7 bases. This CDR3 is built from 16 residues. Germline V gene data show CDR1 as SGHAT and CDR2 as FQNNGV. Trimming cost V 4 bases and J 6 bases; bases outside gene matches: 15. The CDR3 nucleotides are TGTGCCAGCAGCTACGAGAAGACAGGGAAGCCCTCCGAGCAGTACTTC. Its translation: CASSYEKTGKPSEQYF.